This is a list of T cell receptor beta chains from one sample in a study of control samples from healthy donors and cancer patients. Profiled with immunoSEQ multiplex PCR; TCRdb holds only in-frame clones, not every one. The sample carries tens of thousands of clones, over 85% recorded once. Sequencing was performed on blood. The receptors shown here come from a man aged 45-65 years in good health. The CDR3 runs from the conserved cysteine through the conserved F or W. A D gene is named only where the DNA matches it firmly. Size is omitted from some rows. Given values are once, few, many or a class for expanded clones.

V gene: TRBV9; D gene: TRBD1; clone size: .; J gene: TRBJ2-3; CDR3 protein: CASSVDDRGSTDTQYF; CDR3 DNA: TGTGCCAGCAGCGTGGATGACAGGGGGAGCACAGATACGCAGTATTTT
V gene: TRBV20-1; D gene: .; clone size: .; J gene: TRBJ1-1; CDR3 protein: CSAAGGTEAFF; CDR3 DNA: TGCAGTGCCGCGGGGGGGACTGAAGCTTTCTTT
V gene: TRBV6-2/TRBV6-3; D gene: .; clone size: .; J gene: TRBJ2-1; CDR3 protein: CASSYPGLKKGSGYNEQFF; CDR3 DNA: TGTGCCAGCAGTTACCCGGGGTTAAAAAAGGGCTCGGGGTACAATGAGCAGTTCTTC
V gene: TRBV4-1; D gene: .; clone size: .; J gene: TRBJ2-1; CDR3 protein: CASSQDPAGAFYNEQFF; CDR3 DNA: TGCGCCAGCAGCCAAGATCCCGCAGGGGCCTTCTACAATGAGCAGTTCTTC
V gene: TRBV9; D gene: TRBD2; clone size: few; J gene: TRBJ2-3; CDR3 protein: CASSVRLAGGLDTQYF; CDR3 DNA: TGTGCCAGCAGCGTCAGACTAGCGGGGGGTCTAGATACGCAGTATTTT
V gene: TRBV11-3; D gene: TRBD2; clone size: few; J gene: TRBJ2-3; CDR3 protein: CASSPRLAGGITDTQYF; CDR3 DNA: TGTGCCAGCAGCCCCCGACTAGCGGGGGGGATTACAGATACGCAGTATTTT
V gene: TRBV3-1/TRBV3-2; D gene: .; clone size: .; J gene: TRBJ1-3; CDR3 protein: CASSLGVSGNTIYF; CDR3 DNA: TGTGCCAGCAGCCTTGGGGTCTCTGGAAACACCATATATTTT
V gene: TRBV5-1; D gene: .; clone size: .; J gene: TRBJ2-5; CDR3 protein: CASSNRQTQETQYF; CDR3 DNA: TGCGCCAGCAGCAATCGACAAACCCAAGAGACCCAGTACTTC
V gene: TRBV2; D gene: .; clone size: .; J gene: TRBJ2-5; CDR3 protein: CASSELDGAEGPQYF; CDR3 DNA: TGTGCCAGCAGTGAACTCGACGGAGCAGAAGGGCCCCAGTACTTC
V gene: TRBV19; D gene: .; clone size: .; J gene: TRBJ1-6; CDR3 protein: CASRVGAGAVSSPLHF; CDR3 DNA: TGTGCCAGTAGGGTAGGAGCCGGCGCGGTTAGCTCACCCCTCCACTTT
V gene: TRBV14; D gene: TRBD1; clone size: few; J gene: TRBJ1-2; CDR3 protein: CASSPGQLFSYTF; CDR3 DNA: TGTGCCAGCAGCCCGGGACAGCTTTTTAGCTACACCTTC
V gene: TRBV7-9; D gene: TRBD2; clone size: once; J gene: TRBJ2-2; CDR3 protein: CASSHLAGGPYTGELFF; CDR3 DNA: TGTGCCAGCAGCCATCTAGCGGGGGGGCCTTACACCGGGGAGCTGTTTTTT
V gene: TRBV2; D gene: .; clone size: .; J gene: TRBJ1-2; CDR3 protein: CASLARAGYGYTF; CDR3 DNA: TGTGCCAGCTTGGCCAGGGCGGGCTATGGCTACACCTTC
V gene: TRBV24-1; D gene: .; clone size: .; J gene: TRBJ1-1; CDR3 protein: CATSDLGGRAFF; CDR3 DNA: TGTGCCACCAGTGACCTGGGGGGGCGAGCTTTCTTT
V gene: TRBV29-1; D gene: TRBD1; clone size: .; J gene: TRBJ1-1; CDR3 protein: CSVEGTTGGPEAFF; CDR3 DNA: TGCAGCGTTGAAGGTACGACAGGGGGCCCTGAAGCTTTCTTT
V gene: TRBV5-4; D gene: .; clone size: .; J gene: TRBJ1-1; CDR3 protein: CASSLIPRLNTEAFF; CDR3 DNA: TGTGCCAGCAGCTTGATACCGAGGTTGAACACTGAAGCTTTCTTT
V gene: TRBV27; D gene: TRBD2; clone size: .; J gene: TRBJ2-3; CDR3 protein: CASSFLAGAGDTQYF; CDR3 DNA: TGTGCCAGCAGTTTTTTAGCGGGGGCAGGGGATACGCAGTATTTT
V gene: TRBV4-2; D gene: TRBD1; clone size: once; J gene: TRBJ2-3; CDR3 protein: CASSQEITGGADTQYF; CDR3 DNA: TGTGCCAGCAGCCAAGAGATTACAGGGGGCGCAGATACGCAGTATTTT
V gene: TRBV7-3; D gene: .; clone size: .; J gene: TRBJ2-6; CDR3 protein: CASSFPRGTGANVLTF; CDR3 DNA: TGTGCCAGCAGCTTCCCCAGGGGAACTGGGGCCAACGTCCTGACTTTC
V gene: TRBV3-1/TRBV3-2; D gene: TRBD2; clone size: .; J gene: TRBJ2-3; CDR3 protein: CASSRFGGAKADTQYF; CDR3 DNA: TGTGCCAGCAGCCGTTTCGGGGGGGCCAAAGCAGATACGCAGTATTTT
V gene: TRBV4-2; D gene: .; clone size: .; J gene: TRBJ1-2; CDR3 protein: CASSQDLVTGFYGYTF; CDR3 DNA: TGTGCCAGCAGCCAAGATCTCGTTACAGGGTTCTATGGCTACACCTTC
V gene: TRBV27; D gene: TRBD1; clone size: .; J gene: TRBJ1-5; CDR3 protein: CASSPQGNQNQPQHF; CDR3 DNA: TGTGCCAGCAGCCCACAGGGGAATCAAAACCAGCCCCAGCATTTT
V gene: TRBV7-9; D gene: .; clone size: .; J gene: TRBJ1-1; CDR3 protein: CASSSPAGQNTEAFF; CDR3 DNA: TGTGCCAGCAGCTCCCCAGCGGGGCAGAACACTGAAGCTTTCTTT
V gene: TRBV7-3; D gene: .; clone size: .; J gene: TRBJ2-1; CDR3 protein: CAGSPRTGNNEQFF; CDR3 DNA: TGTGCCGGCAGCCCAAGGACCGGGAACAATGAGCAGTTCTTC
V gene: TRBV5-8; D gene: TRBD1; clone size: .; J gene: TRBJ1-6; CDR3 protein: CASSLGGTGLITLHF; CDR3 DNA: TGTGCCAGCAGCCTGGGTGGGACAGGGCTCATCACCCTCCACTTT
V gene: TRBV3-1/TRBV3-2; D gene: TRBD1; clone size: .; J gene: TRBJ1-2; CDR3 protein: CASSPPGQYYGYTF; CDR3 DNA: TGTGCCAGCAGCCCCCCGGGACAGTACTATGGCTACACCTTC
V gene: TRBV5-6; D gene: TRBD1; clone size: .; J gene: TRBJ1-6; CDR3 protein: CASSLVGQGRSPLHF; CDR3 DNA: TGTGCCAGCAGCTTGGTGGGACAGGGTCGGTCACCCCTCCACTTT
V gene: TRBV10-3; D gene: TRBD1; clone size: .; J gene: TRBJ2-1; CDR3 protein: CAISGRQGRNEQFF; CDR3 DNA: TGTGCCATCAGTGGGCGACAGGGACGCAATGAGCAGTTCTTC
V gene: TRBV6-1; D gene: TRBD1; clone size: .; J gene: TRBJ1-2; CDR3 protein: CASSGVLGQTTYGYTF; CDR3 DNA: TGTGCCAGCAGTGGTGTCCTGGGACAGACAACCTATGGCTACACCTTC
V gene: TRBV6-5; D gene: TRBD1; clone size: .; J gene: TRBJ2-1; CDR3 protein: CASERGTGVGNEQFF; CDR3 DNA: TGTGCCAGCGAGCGGGGGACAGGGGTGGGCAATGAGCAGTTCTTC